This entry lists 29 T cell receptor beta chains sequenced from one sample in a study of blood T cell repertoires in COVID-19. Method: immunoSEQ multiplex PCR; TCRdb's copy keeps in-frame clones and lacks some. This sample has under 200,000 clones, with roughly 80% found just once. Source material: PBMCs or T cells enriched from blood (not recorded which). These receptors were obtained from a woman in her forties with acute COVID-19.

The chain carries TRBV2 and TRBJ2-2; D gene uncertain. The CDR3 extends over 12 amino acids. The germline V and J ends were trimmed by 3 bases and 6 bases, with 5 bases remaining between them. Germline CDR1 reads SNHLY; CDR2 reads FYNNEI. CDR3 sequence reads: CASSDPAGELFF. DNA for the CDR3: TGTGCCAGCAGTGATCCCGCCGGGGAGCTGTTTTTT.

The genes are TRBV9 and TRBJ1-6, with a weak D call TRBD1 (6 bases). Looked up from germline, CDR1 is SGDLS and CDR2 is YYNGEE. The CDR3 is made up of 15 amino acids. Trimming left V 0 bases short and J 6 bases short, with 10 bases between. CDR3 loop: CASSVGGPTNSPLHF. In DNA form, the CDR3 reads TGTGCCAGCAGCGTAGGGGGGCCGACTAATTCACCCCTCCACTTT.

This chain links TRBV30 with TRBJ2-7; TRBD2 agrees at 7 bases. The trim removed 0 bases at V and 2 bases at J, leaving 4 bases unmatched. The CDR3 spans 14 residues. Germline lookup yields CDR1 GTSNPN and CDR2 SVGIG (reference sequence). The CDR3 DNA reads TGTGCCTGGAGTGTGGCTAGCGGACCCTACGAGCAGTACGTC. The encoded protein is CAWSVASGPYEQYV.

The chain combines TRBV30 with TRBJ2-1; 7 bases are a match to TRBD2. CDR1 and CDR2 (germline): GTSNPN, SVGIG (reference sequence). The CDR3 totals 15 residues. The ends lost 1 base at V and 8 bases at J; junction bases unmatched: 11. CDR3 loop: CAWSDLAAPGDEQFF. The CDR3 region has the DNA TGTGCCTGGAGTGATCTAGCGGCCCCGGGGGATGAGCAGTTCTTC.

This clone occurred a few times. The rearrangement joins TRBV24-1 to TRBJ2-3; 8 bases map to TRBD1. Germline CDR1 and CDR2: KGHDR and SFDVKD. The CDR3 has 16 residues. Germline trimming cut 3 bases from V and 0 bases from J; bases unmatched to any gene: 4. This CDR3 is CATSDVWTGSTDTQYF. The CDR3 DNA reads TGTGCCACCAGTGATGTATGGACAGGGAGCACAGATACGCAGTATTTT.

The rearrangement uses TRBV19 and TRBJ2-7, with 12 positions matching TRBD1. Germline V CDR1 and CDR2: LNHDA, SQIVND (reference sequence). Trimming took 6 bases from V and 7 from J; bases not matched to a gene: 4. The CDR3 is 13 residues long. The CDR3 DNA reads TGTGCCAGTAGGGGACAGGGGGCTCGGGAGCAGTACTTC. This codes for CASRGQGAREQYF. Supplemented by reference TRBV19 and TRBJ2-7, the full variable domain reads DGGITQSPKYLFRKEGQNVTLSCEQNLNHDAMYWYRQDPGQGLRLIYYSQIVNDFQKGDIAEGYSVSREKKESFPLTVTSAQKNPTAFYLCASRGQGAREQYFGPGTRLTVT.

This rearrangement joins TRBV7-9 to TRBJ2-4; TRBD1 might be the D (6 bases). The CDR3 covers 17 residues. Trimming removed 4 bases from V and 1 base from J, with 17 bases in between. The germline gives CDR1 SEHNR, CDR2 FQNEAQ (reference sequence). CDR3: CASSSPAQGSAKNIQYF. In nucleotides, the CDR3 is TGTGCCAGCAGCTCTCCGGCCCAGGGGTCGGCCAAAAACATTCAGTACTTC.

The CDR3 coding sequence is TGTGCCAGCAGTGAACGTCGGGGAGAGACCCAGTACTTC. It encodes CASSERRGETQYF. This sequence joins TRBV2 and TRBJ2-5, with D tentatively TRBD2 (5 bases). V was cut by 2 bases and J by 4 bases, with 8 bases left in between. CDR1 and CDR2 from the germline V gene are SNHLY and FYNNEI. This CDR3 is 13 amino acids long.

This chain joins TRBV4-1 and TRBJ2-1, with TRBD2 identical over 12 bases. CDR1 is MGHRA, CDR2 YSYEKL, per germline. The CDR3 loop spans 16 amino acids. V lost 0 bases and J lost 8; bases outside the gene matches: 5. The CDR3 DNA is TGCGCCAGCAGCCAAGAAGGGACTAGCGGGTCCTATGAGCAGTTCTTC. Its protein is CASSQEGTSGSYEQFF.

Only one count was recorded for this clone. The V gene is TRBV4-1, the J gene TRBJ2-3, with TRBD2 matching over 7 bases. V gave up 0 bases and J gave up 2 bases; unmatched junction bases: 5. The CDR3 loop spans 16 amino acids. From germline, CDR1 is MGHRA and CDR2 YSYEKL. CDR3 DNA sequence: TGCGCCAGCAGCCAAGAAGCAGCGGGGCCCACAGATACGCAGTATTTT. It encodes CASSQEAAGPTDTQYF.

The chain is built from TRBV5-1 and TRBJ2-5; 8 nucleotides align to TRBD1. Germline V CDR1 and CDR2: SGHRS, YFSETQ. This CDR3 region has 14 residues. The V segment lost 5 bases and the J segment 5 bases; nucleotides outside the gene matches: 8. The chain's CDR3 is CASRNGQGDETQYF. CDR3 coding DNA: TGCGCCAGCAGAAACGGACAGGGAGATGAGACCCAGTACTTC.

This chain uses TRBV11-2 with TRBJ1-2; D perhaps matches TRBD1 (5 bases). Per germline, CDR1 SGHAT and CDR2 FQNNGV. The V and J ends lost 1 base and 4 bases respectively, with 10 bases between them. This CDR3 contains 14 residues. CDR3 sequence: CASSLGGTSYGYTF. CDR3 in DNA: TGTGCCAGCAGCTTAGGGGGCACCTCCTATGGCTACACCTTC.

The chain joins TRBV9 to TRBJ1-1, with TRBD1 as a possible D gene (6 bases). The CDR3 is made up of 15 amino acids. From germline, CDR1 is SGDLS and CDR2 YYNGEE. V dropped 0 bases and J dropped 5 bases, with 14 bases sitting between them. The CDR3 is CASSVGPGVTTEAFF. As DNA, the CDR3 is TGTGCCAGCAGCGTAGGTCCAGGGGTTACGACTGAAGCTTTCTTT.

The chain is built from TRBV10-3 and TRBJ2-2; TRBD1 matches 8 bases. J gave up 0 bases and V 6 bases, and 6 bases lay outside the gene matches. CDR3 length: 16 residues. Germline lookup yields CDR1 ENHRY and CDR2 SYGVKD. CDR3 sequence: CAISETDRANTGELFF. The CDR3 nucleotides read TGTGCCATCAGCGAGACGGACAGGGCGAACACCGGGGAGCTGTTTTTT.

The genes are TRBV9 and TRBJ1-6, with D hard to call. The CDR3 has 15 amino acids. Germline V CDR1 and CDR2: SGDLS, YYNGEE. V was cut by 0 bases and J by 6 bases, with 10 bases left in between. In DNA form, the CDR3 reads TGTGCCAGCAGCGTAGGTACAGCGGGTAATTCACCCCTCCACTTT. Translating gives CASSVGTAGNSPLHF.

The chain is built from TRBV5-5 and TRBJ2-6, with unresolved D. CDR1 SGHKS and CDR2 YYEKEE come from the germline V gene (reference sequence). Trimming took 0 bases from V and 2 from J, leaving 6 bases between them. The CDR3 runs to 15 residues. CDR3 sequence (DNA): TGTGCCAGCAGCTTGGGAGTAACTGGGGCCAACGTCCTGACTTTC. Its protein product is CASSLGVTGANVLTF.

This clone was recorded a few times. The V gene is TRBV10-3, the J gene TRBJ1-2; 7 nucleotides align to TRBD1. Germline CDR1 and CDR2: ENHRY and SYGVKD. The CDR3 has 13 amino acids. Trimming took 2 bases from V and 8 from J; bases not matched to a gene: 5. The CDR3 spells CAISEDRAGGYTF. The CDR3 DNA follows: TGTGCCATCAGTGAGGACAGGGCAGGCGGCTACACCTTC.

CDR3 residues: CASSSDRVEKLFF. CDR3 coding DNA: TGTGCCAGCAGTTCCGACAGGGTTGAAAAACTGTTTTTT. This chain connects TRBV12-3 or TRBV12-4 to TRBJ1-4; 7 bases fit TRBD1. With V trimmed by 4 bases and J by 7 bases, 3 bases remained unmatched. The CDR3 runs 13 residues.

V usage is TRBV6-1 and J usage is TRBJ2-5; 12 bases agree with TRBD2. The CDR3 runs to 18 residues. CDR1 is MNHNS, CDR2 SASEGT, per germline. With 3 bases clipped from V and 7 bases from J, the junction kept 15 bases outside the gene matches. The CDR3 region is CASSDEAGASGRAGTQYF. As DNA, the CDR3 is TGTGCCAGCAGTGACGAGGCTGGGGCTAGCGGGAGGGCCGGGACCCAGTACTTC.

The J gene is TRBJ2-1, the V gene TRBV4-1, with 9 bases matching TRBD2. J gave up 9 bases and V 0 bases, and 12 bases lay outside the gene matches. Germline CDR1 MGHRA, CDR2 YSYEKL. The CDR3 loop spans 17 amino acids. The CDR3 DNA follows: TGCGCCAGCAGCCAAGATTTTGGCGGGAGGGCCGTTGGTGAGCAGTTCTTC. Amino acids: CASSQDFGGRAVGEQFF.

In regard to this clone: Given a much more abundant clone one base away, this may be a read error. The same CDR3 arises from other DNA sequences in this sample as well. This rearrangement joins TRBV3-1 (or the pseudogene TRBV3-2) to TRBJ1-1; D gene uncertain. There are 13 residues in the CDR3. Looked up from germline, CDR1 is LGHDT and CDR2 is YNNKEL (reference sequence). Trimming left V 4 bases short and J 0 bases short, with 6 bases between. CDR3 amino acids: CASSPTVNTEAFF. CDR3 DNA: TGTGCCAGCAGCCCAACAGTGAACACTGAAGCTTTCTTT.

The chain carries TRBV12-5 and TRBJ2-1; D unclear. This CDR3 has 14 residues. Trimming shortened V by 1 base and J by 5 bases, and 9 bases separated the two germline ends. Germline-derived CDR1 and CDR2 are LGHNT and FRNRAP. CDR3 region: CASGLGLSNNEQFF. The CDR3 coding sequence is TGTGCTAGTGGTTTGGGACTTTCTAACAATGAGCAGTTCTTC.

The chain is built from TRBV11-2 and TRBJ1-1; D unresolved. The germline CDR1 and CDR2 sequences are SGHAT and FQNNGV. The CDR3 has 13 amino acids. With 5 bases removed from V and 2 bases from J, the gap between germline ends came to 9 bases. CDR3 protein: CASSLIANTEAFF. CDR3 DNA: TGTGCCAGCAGCCTAATTGCCAACACTGAAGCTTTCTTT. Combining the CDR3 with reference TRBV11-2 and TRBJ1-1 gives the whole variable domain EAGVAQSPRYKIIEKRQSVAFWCNPISGHATLYWYQQILGQGPKLLIQFQNNGVVDDSQLPKDRFSAERLKGVDSTLKIQPAKLEDSAVYLCASSLIANTEAFFGQGTRLTVV.

This clone was counted many times. The rearrangement uses TRBV28 and TRBJ1-1; the D is unclear. Germline-derived CDR1 and CDR2 are MDHEN and SYDVKM. The CDR3 contains 14 residues. The V gene lost 5 bases and the J gene lost 4 bases, with 14 bases spanning the gap. CDR3 DNA sequence: TGTGCCAGCAGTCTGCCTCAGGTGCCCACTGAAGCTTTCTTT. As protein: CASSLPQVPTEAFF.

The chain employs TRBV7-9 and TRBJ1-2; the D is unclear. Germline V CDR1 and CDR2: SEHNR, FQNEAQ (reference sequence). V was pared by 0 bases and J by 9 bases, with 5 bases between. This CDR3 is 11 amino acids long. The CDR3 reads CASSLANSYTF. CDR3 sequence (DNA): TGTGCCAGCAGCTTAGCGAACAGCTACACCTTC. The entire variable domain, with the rest obtained from reference TRBV7-9 and TRBJ1-2, is as follows: DTGVSQNPRHKITKRGQNVTFRCDPISEHNRLYWYRQTLGQGPEFLTYFQNEAQLEKSRLLSDRFSAERPKGSFSTLEIQRTEQGDSAMYLCASSLANSYTFGSGTRLTVV.

V usage is TRBV12-3 or TRBV12-4 and J usage is TRBJ1-1, with 7 positions matching TRBD1. The CDR3 runs 13 residues. After removal of 6 bases from V and 7 bases from J, the junction contained 8 bases not matched to a gene. CDR3 residues: CASRVRQGNEAFF. As DNA, the CDR3 is TGTGCCAGCAGGGTCAGACAGGGAAATGAAGCTTTCTTT.

This sequence joins TRBV27 and TRBJ2-7, with 12 bases fitting TRBD1. Germline loops: CDR1 MNHEY, CDR2 SMNVEV (reference sequence). The CDR3 is made up of 16 amino acids. V shed 5 bases, J shed 2 bases, and the junction held 7 bases outside the gene matches. The CDR3 coding sequence is TGTGCCAGCAGTCCGTCGGGACAGGGGGCGGCCTACGAGCAGTACGTC. Translating it yields CASSPSGQGAAYEQYV.

This chain uses TRBV5-1 with TRBJ2-1, with TRBD1 matching over 8 bases. Trimming cost V 5 bases and J 3 bases; bases outside gene matches: 10. CDR1 is SGHRS, CDR2 YFSETQ, per germline. The CDR3 sequence is 16 residues long. CDR3 sequence (DNA): TGCGCCAGCAGGCAGGGGGCCGGGACCAGCTACAATGAGCAGTTCTTC. Translation gives CASRQGAGTSYNEQFF.

V is TRBV12-5 and J is TRBJ2-7; tentative D call: TRBD1 (6 bases). V dropped 0 bases and J dropped 3 bases, with 9 bases sitting between them. The CDR3 has 14 amino acids. Germline V lookup: CDR1 LGHNT, CDR2 FRNRAP. CDR3 coding DNA: TGTGCTAGTGGTTTGGTACTAGGGGGCTACGAGCAGTACGTC. This gives the protein CASGLVLGGYEQYV.